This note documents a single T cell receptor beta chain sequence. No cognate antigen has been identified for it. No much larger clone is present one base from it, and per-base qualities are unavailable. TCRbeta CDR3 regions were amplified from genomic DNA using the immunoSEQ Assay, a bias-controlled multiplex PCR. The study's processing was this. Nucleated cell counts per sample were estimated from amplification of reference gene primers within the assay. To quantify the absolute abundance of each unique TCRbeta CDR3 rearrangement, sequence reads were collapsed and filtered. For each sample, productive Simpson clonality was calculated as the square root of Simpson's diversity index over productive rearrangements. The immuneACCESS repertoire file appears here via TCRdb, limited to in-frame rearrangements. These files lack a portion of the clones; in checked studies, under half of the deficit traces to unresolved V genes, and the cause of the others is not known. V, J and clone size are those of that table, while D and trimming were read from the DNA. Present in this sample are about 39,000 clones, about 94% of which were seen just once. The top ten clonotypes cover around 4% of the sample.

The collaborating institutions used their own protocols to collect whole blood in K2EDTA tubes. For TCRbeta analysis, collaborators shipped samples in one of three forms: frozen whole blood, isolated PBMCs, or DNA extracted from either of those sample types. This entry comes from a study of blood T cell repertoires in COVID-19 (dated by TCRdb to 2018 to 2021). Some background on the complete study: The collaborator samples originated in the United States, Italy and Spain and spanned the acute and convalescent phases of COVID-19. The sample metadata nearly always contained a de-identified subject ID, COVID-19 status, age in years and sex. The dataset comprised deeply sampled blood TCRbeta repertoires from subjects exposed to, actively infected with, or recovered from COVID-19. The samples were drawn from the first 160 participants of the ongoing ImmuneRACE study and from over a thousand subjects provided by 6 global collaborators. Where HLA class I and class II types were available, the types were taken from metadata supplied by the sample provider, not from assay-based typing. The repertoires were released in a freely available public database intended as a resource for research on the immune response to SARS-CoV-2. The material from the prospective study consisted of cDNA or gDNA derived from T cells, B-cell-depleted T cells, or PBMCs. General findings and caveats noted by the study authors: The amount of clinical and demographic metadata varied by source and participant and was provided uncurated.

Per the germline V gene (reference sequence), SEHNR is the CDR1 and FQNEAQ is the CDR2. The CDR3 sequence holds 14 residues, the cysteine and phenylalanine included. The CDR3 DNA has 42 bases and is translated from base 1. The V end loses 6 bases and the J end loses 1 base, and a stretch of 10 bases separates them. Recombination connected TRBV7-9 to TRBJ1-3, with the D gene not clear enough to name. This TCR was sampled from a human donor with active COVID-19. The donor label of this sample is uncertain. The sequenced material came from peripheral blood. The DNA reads TGTGCCAGCAGGGAGGCGGTTTCTGGAAACACCATATATTTT. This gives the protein CASREAVSGNTIYF.